A selection of T cell receptor beta chains follows, all from one sample in a study of blood T cells in healthy people across ages. TCRdb called the 5' RACE reads again in MiXCR, with one record for every CDR3 protein. Of more than 700,000 distinct CDR3 sequences in the sample, about 45% are singletons; the top ten hold roughly 18%. Sequenced: blood. All receptors come from an elderly man in good health. Both conserved end residues are part of each CDR3.

V: TRBV29-1
CDR3: CSVGGRAFQETQYF

V: TRBV24-1
CDR3: CATSGTGVSGANVLTF

V: TRBV5-1
CDR3: CASSPPDRLHGYTF

V: TRBV3-1
CDR3: CASSLQTSGETQYF

V: TRBV9
CDR3: CASSVGWGAANIQYF

V: TRBV7-9
CDR3: CASSLAISLRGNEQFF

V: TRBV20-1
CDR3: CSAGRGGNEQFF

V: TRBV4-3
CDR3: CASSPEVRREYNEQFF

V: TRBV4-3
CDR3: CASSHRTGPNEKLFF

V: TRBV7-2
CDR3: CASSLWASGGGTDTQYF

V: TRBV11-1
CDR3: CASSSPAGQPSTDTQYF

V: TRBV5-1
CDR3: CASSLEAGGTGELFF

V: TRBV7-2
CDR3: CASSLEGGRVYNEQYF

V: TRBV6-2/TRBV6-3
CDR3: CATAGKVIETQYF

V: TRBV6-1
CDR3: CASSGGEGASSEQYF

V: TRBV5-1
CDR3: CASSTGTSGSDEQFF

V: TRBV20-1
CDR3: CSARVSSGYSEQFF

V: TRBV10-3
CDR3: CAISFRETADEQYF

V: TRBV7-2
CDR3: CASSLSSLAGSGANVLTF

V: TRBV7-7
CDR3: CASSPYMGHPKETQYF

V: TRBV20-1
CDR3: CSARDRRMGSQYF

V: TRBV5-1
CDR3: CASSLSVRTEYGEQYF

V: TRBV5-6
CDR3: CASSPPGQDEQYF

V: TRBV7-2
CDR3: CASSTDSHLEAFF

V: TRBV12-3/TRBV12-4
CDR3: CASSFQTSNQPQHF

V: TRBV7-2
CDR3: CASSLGSGRRADAQYF

V: TRBV12-3/TRBV12-4
CDR3: CASSPAGVQETQFF

V: TRBV7-2
CDR3: CASSGSTGGDTQYF